This T cell receptor (beta chain) derives from a study of cytomegalovirus exposure and HLA in healthy donors. Primers included in the PCR were 60 Vbeta and 13 Jbeta primers. The method was immunoSEQ multiplex PCR; TCRdb's version includes in-frame clones alone and lacks a portion of them. The data show approximately 100,000 clones, with roughly three fifths seen just once and around 4% held by the top ten. A note on this clone: Its specificity is not known.

Whole-study results and caveats: Reports indicate that TCR beta sequences accurately predicted the HLA-A and HLA-B alleles of most subjects. For TCR beta chains, V- and J-gene trimming was later linked to a missense DCLRE1C variant. In vitro checks showed that a few CMV-associated chains really do target CMV antigens. Being productive about 87% or about 30% of the time was typical of most TCR beta V segments in an earlier analysis.

The length of the CDR3 is 13 residues. The germline V gene has CDR1 MDHEN and CDR2 SYDVKM. Trimming removed 8 bases from V and 2 bases from J; junction bases left unmatched: 6. The material sequenced was PBMCs. This chain uses TRBV28 with TRBJ2-7; 7 bases align to TRBD1. The TCR comes from a man younger than 45 in good health and CMV-seronegative. CDR3 coding DNA: TGTGCCAGCTCCCAGGACAGGCCCTACGAGCAGTACTTC. Translated: CASSQDRPYEQYF.